A single TCR beta chain is shown here with its context. Its antigen is currently not known. The input lacks base qualities; no much larger clone sits a single base away. In total, roughly 670 healthy bone marrow donors made up the cohort. At the time of sampling, every cohort member was nominally healthy, though immune exposures that went unrecorded were likely present. The donor was CMV seropositive and belonged to the group of more than 250 seropositive cohort members. A peripheral blood sample was collected from each donor, and TCR beta sequencing was performed on peripheral blood mononuclear cells. The Qiagen DNeasy Blood Extraction Kit was used to extract genomic DNA from the blood cell samples. The sample is drawn from a study of cytomegalovirus exposure and HLA in healthy donors (TCRdb year 2017). Context from the whole study: An earlier analysis of around 600 of the donors reported more than 250 Gb of sequence data and roughly 100 million unique TCR beta sequences from roughly 200 million T cells. Approximately 300 gigabases of sequencing data and 70 million to 95 million unique TCR sequences made up an early release that covered several hundred HLA-typed donors. Both class I and class II loci were covered by HLA typing, at four-digit resolution. Rather than drawing on any new phenotypic data, the later analysis identified candidate immune exposures from TCR beta sequences and the way those sequences occurred across donors. Of the 398 genotyped donors, over 70% fell in the genetic ancestry cluster associated with self-reported Caucasian donors. Among roughly 400 genotyped donors of the cohort, an average of about 240,000 unique TCR beta nucleotide sequences were sequenced per donor, about a sixth of them non-productive. A later genetic analysis took genome-wide SNP genotypes for about 65% of the 666 donors and used that subset as a discovery cohort. A later analysis re-examined previously published TCR beta repertoires from more than 650 donors and added high-resolution HLA genotyping to investigate patterns of TCR occurrence. The number of typed donors differed by locus: about 620-640 for A, B, C, DRB1 and DQB1; approximately 540 for DQA1; 606 for DPA1; and roughly 450 for DPB1. The study aimed to test whether signatures of past pathogen exposure could be identified by cataloging public T cell receptors. In an earlier analysis of over 550 of the donors, high-throughput TCR beta sequencing was used to judge whether each TCR beta V gene segment behaved as functional or pseudogenic. All discovery cohort repertoires had been generated using a single sequencing platform. Alongside the repertoire data, information on donor age, sex, ethnicity and CMV serostatus was compiled. In addition to the first cohort of around 670 subjects, a separate validation cohort of 130 or so different subjects was used. To predict cytomegalovirus infection status, the study brought together high-throughput TCR immunosequencing, statistical association of individual TCRs with disease status, and machine learning. Several DR-DQ haplotypes were treated as single units for association and clustering because of strong linkage in the cohort. The study profiled the T cell repertoires of fewer than 850 subjects by immunosequencing and related them to cytomegalovirus serostatus.

The CDR3 contains 14 residues, cysteine and phenylalanine counted. The sequence is cut down to CDR3 DNA, 42 bases in frame from base 1. V is cut by 2 bases and J by 2 bases, and the space between the germline ends is 11 bases. CDR1 and CDR2, per the germline V gene, are SGHRS and YFSETQ. Library method: the immunoSEQ multiplex PCR assay. For the multiplex PCR, a mixture combining 60 forward primers for TCR Vbeta segments and 13 reverse primers for TCR Jbeta segments was used. The CDR3 region of rearranged TCR beta genes was amplified from genomic DNA with a multiplex PCR assay. On the Illumina HiSeq System, the amplified TCR beta libraries were sequenced as 87-base-pair reads. Concerning the study's data processing: Across the 700 or so repertoires, a later analysis counted tens of millions of unique TCR beta chains, around 10 million of which were shared by at least two donors. Raw reads were error-corrected and collapsed into unique sequences by a nearest-neighbor algorithm in which closely related sequences were merged to remove PCR and sequencing errors. CDR3 sequences were aligned to IMGT reference sequences to assign V, D and J gene segments. For a sequence to be retained, at least a six-nucleotide match to both a V gene segment and a J gene segment was required. A rearrangement counted as productive if the CDR3 had no stop codons and remained in frame with V and J, and every other rearrangement counted as non-productive. Following IMGT convention, CDR3 was defined as the stretch from the second conserved V-encoded cysteine to the conserved J-encoded phenylalanine. In an earlier analysis of more than 550 of the donors, sequences lacking an unambiguous match to a single V gene segment were excluded. In an earlier analysis of about 590 of the donors, a V segment was called functional when productive rearrangements were above 56.7%, and segregating when the standard deviation between donors exceeded 5%. To diagnose cytomegalovirus status from the catalog of TCR beta chain sequences, a statistical classification framework was built. V and J gene assignment, in a later analysis, came from comparing TCR nucleotide sequences with IMGT/GENE-DB human TR gene sequences. The TCRdist pipeline was used in a later analysis to assign CDR3 sequences and most-parsimonious VDJ recombination scenarios. In a later analysis, every TCR beta chain was defined by the combination of its CDR3 amino acid sequence and its V-gene family, and reads without a unique V-gene family were dropped. As a way to deal with suspected cross-contamination and a sequencing artifact, a later analysis dropped roughly 600 nucleotide sequences that were highly shared and had low generation probability. In a later analysis, a clonal expansion index for each public chain was calculated from normalized within-repertoire ranks of inferred template counts. In a later analysis, generation probabilities were computed using a VDJ recombination model fitted to out-of-frame rearrangements, and the results were checked against IGoR. Hypergeometric tests were used in a later analysis to score TCR-TCR, TCR-HLA and TCR-CMV co-occurrence, with a repertoire-size bias correction applied to the TCR pairs. A later analysis estimated false discovery rates by permuting HLA or CMV assignments 20 times. A later analysis grouped co-occurring TCRs with DBSCAN, adding TCRdist sequence similarity when clustering within HLA-allele-positive subsets. For co-occurrence clustering, repertoires with fewer than 30,000 or more than 120,000 public chains were excluded, along with 5 or 6 repertoires with anomalous nucleotide sharing. Held by TCRdb, this immuneACCESS table contains in-frame sequences only and omits some clones. Under half of the omission traces to an unresolved V gene where checked; the cause of the rest is unknown. V, J and clone size are taken as reported in that table, and D and trimming were inferred from the DNA itself. In all, the sample holds about 160,000 clones, and 75% of those were seen once. The top ten clonotypes cover 2.5% to 3% of the sample.

Points the paper makes about the study in general: In an earlier analysis of 450 to 750 of the donors, most TCR beta V segments appeared in productive rearrangements about 87% or about 30% of the time, broadly matching IMGT annotations. The earlier analysis of 587 of the donors excluded some 15 rarely observed V segments, including chromosome 9 orphons, because counts were too low. Across donors, most TCR sequences were observed very rarely, whereas some public TCRs were present in many individuals. It was suggested by the authors that the approach could potentially be generalized to other disease states and immunological phenotypes. Strong co-occurrence of HLA alleles, especially DR and DQ, made assigning TCR associations to individual alleles difficult. The only immune exposure information available for the cohort was CMV serostatus. Most CMV-associated TCR beta chains appeared to be HLA-restricted in a later analysis, and the HLA associations seemed to be driven largely by CMV exposure. According to a later analysis, TCR association rates differed among HLA loci, with DRB1 alleles showing the most associated TCRs and HLA-C alleles showing the fewest. Some IMGT-functional V segments, including TRBV6-2 and TRBV6-3, could not be told apart with the 87-base-pair reads, so those segments were excluded. A cluster of highly shared sequence variants was judged likely to represent a technical artifact of the sequencing pipeline. Sequencing depth was assumed to be roughly uniform across donors in the presence/absence analyses, though that assumption may not hold. A few of the identified cytomegalovirus-associated TCR beta chains were confirmed in vitro to be specific for cytomegalovirus antigens. In this cohort, only TCR beta chains were sequenced, and detectable features were limited by the absence of alpha or paired-chain data. Correlated functional status among segregating V segments might reflect linkage disequilibrium, but an unknown experimental factor could not be ruled out. The study gave a list of about 170 TCR beta chains associated with cytomegalovirus. Because HLA typing was missing for some donors at each locus, association tests included only the typed subset. In a later analysis, HLA-associated TCR beta chains showed more clonal expansion and lower generation probabilities than non-associated chains that were equally common. V-gene and J-gene trimming of TCR beta chains was associated with a missense DCLRE1C variant in a later genetic analysis, and the association was replicated in an independent cohort. Several of the top co-occurrence clusters appeared to be linked to parvovirus B19, influenza, CMV and Epstein-Barr virus, according to a later analysis. In a later genetic analysis, fewer N-insertions in productive TCRs were reported among donors in an Asian-associated ancestry cluster than the 666-donor mean. A later analysis associated about 17,000 TCR beta sequences with specific HLA alleles at a false discovery rate of 0.05. In both the original and validation cohorts, the classifier was reported to diagnose cytomegalovirus status with high specificity and sensitivity. A further reported finding was that TCR beta sequences accurately predicted the HLA-A and HLA-B alleles for most subjects in the first cohort.

Sequencing used PBMCs. The V and J genes are TRBV5-1 and TRBJ2-7; the D gene identity is not certain. The source is a woman aged 50 to 60 in good health and CMV-seropositive. The CDR3 amino acid sequence is: CASSFKLNAYEQYF. The bases are TGCGCCAGCAGCTTTAAGCTAAACGCCTACGAGCAGTACTTC.